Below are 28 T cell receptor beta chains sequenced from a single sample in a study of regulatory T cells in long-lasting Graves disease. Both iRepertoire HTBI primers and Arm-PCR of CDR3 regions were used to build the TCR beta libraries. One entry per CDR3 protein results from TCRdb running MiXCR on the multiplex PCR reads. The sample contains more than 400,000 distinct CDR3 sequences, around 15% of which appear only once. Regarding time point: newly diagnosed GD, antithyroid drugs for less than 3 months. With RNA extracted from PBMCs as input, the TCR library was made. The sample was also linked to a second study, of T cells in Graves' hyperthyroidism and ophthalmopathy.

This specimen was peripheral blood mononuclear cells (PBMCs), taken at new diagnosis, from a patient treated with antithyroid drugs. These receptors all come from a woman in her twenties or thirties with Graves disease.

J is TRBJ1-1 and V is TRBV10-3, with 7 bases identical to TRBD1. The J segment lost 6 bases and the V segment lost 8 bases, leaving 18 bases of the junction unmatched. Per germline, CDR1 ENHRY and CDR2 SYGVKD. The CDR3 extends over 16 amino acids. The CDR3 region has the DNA TGTGCCATCGCGTCGCCGCAAACAGGGGCTTGGGCTGAAGCTTTCTTT. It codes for CAIASPQTGAWAEAFF.

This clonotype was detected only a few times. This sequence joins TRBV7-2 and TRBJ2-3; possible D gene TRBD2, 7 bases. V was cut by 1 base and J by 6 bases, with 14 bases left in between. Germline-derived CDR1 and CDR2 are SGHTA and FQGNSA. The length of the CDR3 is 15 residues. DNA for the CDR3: TGTGCCAGCAGCTTAGGGGGGGGGGGCTGGGATACGCAGTATTTT. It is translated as CASSLGGGGWDTQYF. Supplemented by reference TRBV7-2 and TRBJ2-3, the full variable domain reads GAGVSQSPSNKVTEKGKDVELRCDPISGHTALYWYRQSLGQGLEFLIYFQGNSAPDKSGLPSDRFSAERTGGSVSTLTIQRTQQEDSAVYLCASSLGGGGWDTQYFGPGTRLTVL.

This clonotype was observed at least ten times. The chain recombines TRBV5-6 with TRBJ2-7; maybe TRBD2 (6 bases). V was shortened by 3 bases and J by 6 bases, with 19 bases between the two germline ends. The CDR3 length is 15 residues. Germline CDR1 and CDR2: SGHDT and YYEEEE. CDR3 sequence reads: CASSSLTSPAAEQYF. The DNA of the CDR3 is TGTGCCAGCAGCTCCCTGACTAGTCCAGCCGCCGAGCAGTACTTC.

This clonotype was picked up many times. As DNA, the CDR3 is TGTGCCAGCAGTGACGGCCAGGGGAGATTCACCGGGGAGCTGTTTTTT. Translated, it gives CASSDGQGRFTGELFF. V gene TRBV2 combines with J gene TRBJ2-2; a weak D match, TRBD1 (6 bases). The CDR3 consists of 16 residues. Germline lookup yields CDR1 SNHLY and CDR2 FYNNEI. Trimming took 3 bases from V and 4 from J, leaving 15 bases between them.

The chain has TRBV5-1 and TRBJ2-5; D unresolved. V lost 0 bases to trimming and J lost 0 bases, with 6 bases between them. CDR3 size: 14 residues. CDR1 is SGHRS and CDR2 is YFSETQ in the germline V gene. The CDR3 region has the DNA TGCGCCAGCAGCTTGGGACACGACCAAGAGACCCAGTACTTC. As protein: CASSLGHDQETQYF. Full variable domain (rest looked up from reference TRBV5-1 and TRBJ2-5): KAGVTQTPRYLIKTRGQQVTLSCSPISGHRSVSWYQQTPGQGLQFLFEYFSETQRNKGNFPGRFSGRQFSNSRSEMNVSTLELGDSALYLCASSLGHDQETQYFGPGTRLLVL.

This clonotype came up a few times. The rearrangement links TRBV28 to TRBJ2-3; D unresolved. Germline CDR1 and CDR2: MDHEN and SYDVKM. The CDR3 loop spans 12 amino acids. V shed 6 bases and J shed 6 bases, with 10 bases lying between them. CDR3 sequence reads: CASSPPWDTQYF. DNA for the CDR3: TGTGCCAGCAGCCCCCCCTGGGATACGCAGTATTTT.

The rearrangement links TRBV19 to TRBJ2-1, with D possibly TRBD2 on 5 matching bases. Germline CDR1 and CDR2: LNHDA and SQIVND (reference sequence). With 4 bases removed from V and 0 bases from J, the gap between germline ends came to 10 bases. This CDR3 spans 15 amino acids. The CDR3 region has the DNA TGTGCCAGTAGTAGATTTCGGGACTCCTACAATGAGCAGTTCTTC. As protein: CASSRFRDSYNEQFF. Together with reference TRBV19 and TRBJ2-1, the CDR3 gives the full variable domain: DGGITQSPKYLFRKEGQNVTLSCEQNLNHDAMYWYRQDPGQGLRLIYYSQIVNDFQKGDIAEGYSVSREKKESFPLTVTSAQKNPTAFYLCASSRFRDSYNEQFFGPGTRLTVL.

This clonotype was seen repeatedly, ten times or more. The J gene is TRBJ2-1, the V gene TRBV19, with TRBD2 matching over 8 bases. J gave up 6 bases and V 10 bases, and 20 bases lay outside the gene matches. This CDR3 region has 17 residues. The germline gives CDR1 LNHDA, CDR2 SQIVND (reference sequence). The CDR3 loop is CAKKTLVPSGSINEQFF. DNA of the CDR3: TGTGCCAAGAAGACCCTAGTACCAAGCGGGAGTATCAATGAGCAGTTCTTC.

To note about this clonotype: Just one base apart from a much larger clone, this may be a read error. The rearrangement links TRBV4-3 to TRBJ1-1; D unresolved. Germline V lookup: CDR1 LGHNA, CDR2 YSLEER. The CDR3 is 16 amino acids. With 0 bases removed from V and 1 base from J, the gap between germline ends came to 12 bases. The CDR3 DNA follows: TGCGCCAGCAGCCAAGACAGCTCCGGCCCGAACACTGAAGCTTTCTTT. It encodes CASSQDSSGPNTEAFF.

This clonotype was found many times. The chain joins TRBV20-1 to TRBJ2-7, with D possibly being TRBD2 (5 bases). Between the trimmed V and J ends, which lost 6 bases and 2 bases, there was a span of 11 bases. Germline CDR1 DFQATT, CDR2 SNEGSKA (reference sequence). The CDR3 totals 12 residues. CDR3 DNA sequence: TGCAGTGCGATCCAGGAGGCCTACGAGCAGTACTTC. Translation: CSAIQEAYEQYF.

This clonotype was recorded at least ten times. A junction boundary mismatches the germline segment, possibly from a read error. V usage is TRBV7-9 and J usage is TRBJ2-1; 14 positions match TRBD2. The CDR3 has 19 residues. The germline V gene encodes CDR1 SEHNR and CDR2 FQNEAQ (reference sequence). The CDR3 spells CASSLGLAGGGVRYNEQFF. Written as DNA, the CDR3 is TGTGCCAGCAGTTTAGGACTAGCGGGAGGAGGAGTTCGGTACAATGAGCAGTTCTTC.

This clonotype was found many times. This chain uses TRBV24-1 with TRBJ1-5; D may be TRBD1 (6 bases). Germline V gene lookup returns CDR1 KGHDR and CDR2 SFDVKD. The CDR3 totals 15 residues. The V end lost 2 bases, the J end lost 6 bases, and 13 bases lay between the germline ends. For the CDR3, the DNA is TGTGCCACCAGTGATTCCAGGGGAGGGGGTCAGCCCCAGCATTTT. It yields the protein CATSDSRGGGQPQHF.

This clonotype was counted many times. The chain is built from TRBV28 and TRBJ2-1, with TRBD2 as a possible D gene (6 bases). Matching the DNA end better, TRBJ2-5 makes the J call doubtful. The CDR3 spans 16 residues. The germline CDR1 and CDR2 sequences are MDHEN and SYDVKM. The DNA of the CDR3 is TGTGCCAGCAGTTTATGGCTTTCGGGAGTGTTGGAGACCCAGTACTTC. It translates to CASSLWLSGVLETQYF.

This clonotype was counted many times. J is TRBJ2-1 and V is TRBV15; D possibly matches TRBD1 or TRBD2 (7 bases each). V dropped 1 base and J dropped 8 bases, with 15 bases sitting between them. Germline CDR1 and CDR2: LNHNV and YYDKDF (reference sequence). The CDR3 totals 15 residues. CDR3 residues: CATSRVVAGGDEQFF. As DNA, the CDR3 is TGTGCCACCAGCAGAGTGGTCGCAGGGGGGGATGAGCAGTTCTTC. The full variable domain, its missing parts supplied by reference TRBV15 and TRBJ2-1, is DAMVIQNPRYQVTQFGKPVTLSCSQTLNHNVMYWYQQKSSQAPKLLFHYYDKDFNNEADTPDNFQSRRPNTSFCFLDIRSPGLGDTAMYLCATSRVVAGGDEQFFGPGTRLTVL.

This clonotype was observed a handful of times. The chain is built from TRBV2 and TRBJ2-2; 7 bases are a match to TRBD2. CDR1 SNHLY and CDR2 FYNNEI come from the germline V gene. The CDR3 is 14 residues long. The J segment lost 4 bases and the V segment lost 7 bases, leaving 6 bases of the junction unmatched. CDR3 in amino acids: CASNRGLPTGELFF. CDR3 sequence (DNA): TGTGCCAGCAACCGGGGACTACCCACCGGGGAGCTGTTTTTT.

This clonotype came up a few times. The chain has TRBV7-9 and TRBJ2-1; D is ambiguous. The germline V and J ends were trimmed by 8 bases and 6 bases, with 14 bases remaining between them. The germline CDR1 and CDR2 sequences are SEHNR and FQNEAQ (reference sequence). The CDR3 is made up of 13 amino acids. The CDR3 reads CASELVDANEQFF. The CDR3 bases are TGTGCCAGCGAGTTGGTGGACGCCAATGAGCAGTTCTTC.

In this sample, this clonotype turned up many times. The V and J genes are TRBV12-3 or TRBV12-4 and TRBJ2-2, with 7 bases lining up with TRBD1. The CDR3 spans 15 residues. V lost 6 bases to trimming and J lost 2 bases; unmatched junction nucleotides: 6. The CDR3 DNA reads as TGTGCCAGCAGCCGCCGGGACAGTAACACCGGGGAGCTGTTTTTT. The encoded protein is CASSRRDSNTGELFF.

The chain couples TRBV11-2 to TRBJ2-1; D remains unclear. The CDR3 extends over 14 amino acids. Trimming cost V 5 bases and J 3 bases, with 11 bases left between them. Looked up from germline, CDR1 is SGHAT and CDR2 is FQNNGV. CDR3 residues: CASSPMTNYNEQFF. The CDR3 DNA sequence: TGTGCCAGCAGCCCGATGACCAACTACAATGAGCAGTTCTTC.

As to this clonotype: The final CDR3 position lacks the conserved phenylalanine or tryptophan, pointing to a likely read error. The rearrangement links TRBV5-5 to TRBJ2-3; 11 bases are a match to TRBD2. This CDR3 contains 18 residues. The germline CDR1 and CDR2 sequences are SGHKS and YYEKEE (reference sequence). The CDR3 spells CASSQALRLAGLTDTQYL. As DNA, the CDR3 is TGCGCCAGCAGCCAAGCCCTACGACTAGCGGGGCTCACAGATACGCAGTATTTA.

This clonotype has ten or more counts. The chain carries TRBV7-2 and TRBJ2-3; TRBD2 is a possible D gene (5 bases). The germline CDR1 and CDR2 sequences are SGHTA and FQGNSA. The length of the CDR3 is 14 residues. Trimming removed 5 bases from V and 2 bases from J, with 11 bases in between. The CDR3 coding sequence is TGTGCCAGCAGCCCCGGGCTAGCCACAGATACGCAGTATTTT. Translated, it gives CASSPGLATDTQYF.

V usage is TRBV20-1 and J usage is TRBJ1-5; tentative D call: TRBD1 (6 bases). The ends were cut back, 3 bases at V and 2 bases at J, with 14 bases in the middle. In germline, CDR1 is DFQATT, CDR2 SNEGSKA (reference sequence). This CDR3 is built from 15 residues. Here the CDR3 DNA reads TGCAGTGCTAGTACAGGGAACTTTGGCAATCAGCCCCAGCATTTT. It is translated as CSASTGNFGNQPQHF.

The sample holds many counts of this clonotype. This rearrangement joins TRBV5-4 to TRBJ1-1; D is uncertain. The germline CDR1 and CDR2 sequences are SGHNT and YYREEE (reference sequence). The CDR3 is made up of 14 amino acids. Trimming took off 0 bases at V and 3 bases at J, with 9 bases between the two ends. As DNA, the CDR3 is TGTGCCAGCAGCTTGGTCGTCGGGCACACTGAAGCTTTCTTT. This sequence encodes CASSLVVGHTEAFF.

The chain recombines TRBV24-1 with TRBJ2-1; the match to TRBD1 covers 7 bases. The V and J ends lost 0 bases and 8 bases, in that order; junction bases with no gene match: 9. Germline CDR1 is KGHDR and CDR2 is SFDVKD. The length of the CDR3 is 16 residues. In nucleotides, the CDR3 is TGTGCCACCAGTGATTTGGGGAAGGGGGCCAGGGATGAGCAGTTCTTC. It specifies CATSDLGKGARDEQFF.

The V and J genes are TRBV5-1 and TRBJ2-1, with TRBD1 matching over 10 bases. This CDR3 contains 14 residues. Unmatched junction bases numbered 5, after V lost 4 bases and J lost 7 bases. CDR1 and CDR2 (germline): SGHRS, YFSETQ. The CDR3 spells CASSLPGQGNEQFF. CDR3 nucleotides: TGCGCCAGCAGCCTACCGGGACAGGGGAATGAGCAGTTCTTC.

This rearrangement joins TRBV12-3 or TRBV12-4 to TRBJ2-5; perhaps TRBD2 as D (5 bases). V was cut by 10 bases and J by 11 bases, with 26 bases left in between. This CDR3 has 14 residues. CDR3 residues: CAISRTGEYNEQYF. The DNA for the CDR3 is TGTGCCATAAGCAGGACTGGGGAATACAATGAGCAGTACTTC.

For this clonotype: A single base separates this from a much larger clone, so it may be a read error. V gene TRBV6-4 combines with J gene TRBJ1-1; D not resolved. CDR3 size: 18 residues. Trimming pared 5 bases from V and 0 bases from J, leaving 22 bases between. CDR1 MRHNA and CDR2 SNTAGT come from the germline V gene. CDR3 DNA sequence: TGTGCCAGCAGTTACGCGGTGGCAGTTCCTACCATGAACACTGAAGCTTTCTTT. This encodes CASSYAVAVPTMNTEAFF.

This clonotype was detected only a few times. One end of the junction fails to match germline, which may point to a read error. The CDR3 coding sequence is TGTGCCAGCAGCCTAGTGGAGACCCCGTACTTC. Its protein product is CASSLVETPYF. The J gene is TRBJ2-5, the V gene TRBV3-1; D gene ambiguous. The CDR3 is made up of 11 amino acids. Germline CDR1 and CDR2: LGHDT and YNNKEL (reference sequence).

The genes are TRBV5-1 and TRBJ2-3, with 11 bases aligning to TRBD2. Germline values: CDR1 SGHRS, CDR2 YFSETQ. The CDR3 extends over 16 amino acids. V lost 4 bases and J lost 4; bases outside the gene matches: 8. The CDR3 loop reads CASSGKLAGDSDTQYF. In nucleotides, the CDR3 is TGCGCCAGCAGCGGCAAACTAGCGGGAGACTCAGATACGCAGTATTTT.